These 24 T cell receptor beta chains originate from one sample sequenced in a study of T-cell memory formation after mild COVID-19. TCRdb reprocessed the 5' RACE reads with MiXCR, giving one entry per CDR3 protein. The repertoire holds 580,000 or so distinct CDR3 sequences, roughly 17% seen once, with just over 8% in the top ten. Input material: PBMCs or a T cell subset sorted from them (not recorded which). All receptors come from an adult woman who had mild COVID-19 (a few samples of this study predate the infection). Cell type and time point are not known.

This clonotype was observed a few times. The CDR3 loop is CASSLRKMGNQPQHF. The DNA for the CDR3 is TGTGCCAGCAGTTTGAGGAAAATGGGGAATCAGCCCCAGCATTTT. The rearrangement joins TRBV27 to TRBJ1-5, with D hard to call. V was shortened by 3 bases and J by 4 bases, with 13 bases between the two germline ends. Germline assignment: CDR1 MNHEY and CDR2 SMNVEV (reference sequence). This CDR3 spans 15 amino acids.

The table lists this clonotype with many counts. The chain combines TRBV11-3 with TRBJ1-1; 7 bases map to TRBD1. The trim removed 5 bases at V and 8 bases at J, leaving 8 bases unmatched. Germline-derived CDR1 and CDR2 are SGHNT and YENEEA. The CDR3 length is 13 residues. CDR3 nucleotides: TGTGCCAGCAGCGCGGGACAGCCGGCCGAAGCTTTCTTT. Protein sequence: CASSAGQPAEAFF.

With respect to this clonotype: A read error may explain this, as a much larger clone is one base away. The chain couples TRBV27 to TRBJ2-7; 7 positions match TRBD1. The CDR3 consists of 13 residues. The trim removed 4 bases at V and 2 bases at J, leaving 2 bases unmatched. Germline CDR1 and CDR2: MNHEY and SMNVEV (reference sequence). The CDR3 protein is CASSWDSAYEQYF. CDR3 DNA: TGTGCCAGCAGTTGGGACAGCGCCTACGAGCAGTACTTC.

The CDR3 DNA reads TGTGCTAGTGGTCCCGGGGGTACTGAAGCTTTCTTT. It specifies CASGPGGTEAFF. The rearrangement links TRBV12-5 to TRBJ1-1; TRBD1 might be the D (5 bases). The CDR3 consists of 12 residues. The ends were cut back, 5 bases at V and 5 bases at J, with 9 bases in the middle. CDR1 is LGHNT, CDR2 FRNRAP, per germline.

In this sample, this clonotype turned up a few times. The chain employs TRBV2 and TRBJ1-4, with 12 bases aligning to TRBD1. Germline CDR1 reads SNHLY; CDR2 reads FYNNEI. This CDR3 is built from 16 residues. The ends lost 4 bases at V and 6 bases at J; junction bases unmatched: 6. The CDR3 loop is CASSGGQGATYEKLFF. In nucleotides, the CDR3 is TGTGCCAGCAGTGGGGGACAGGGGGCTACGTATGAAAAACTGTTTTTT.

CDR3 in amino acids: CATAGGRGTDTQYF. The CDR3 DNA reads TGTGCCACAGCGGGCGGAAGGGGCACAGATACGCAGTATTTT. The chain carries TRBV28 and TRBJ2-3; a weak D match, TRBD2 (6 bases). Looked up from germline, CDR1 is MDHEN and CDR2 is SYDVKM. V shed 10 bases and J shed 1 base, with 15 bases lying between them. The CDR3 is 14 amino acids.

The table lists this clonotype with a few counts. The chain combines TRBV7-8 with TRBJ2-5, with a weak D call TRBD2 (6 bases). With 5 bases removed from V and 5 bases from J, the gap between germline ends came to 15 bases. The CDR3 has 14 amino acids. Germline V gives CDR1 SGHVS, CDR2 FQNEAQ. The CDR3 region is CASSRGTHRETQYF. The CDR3 region has the DNA TGTGCCAGCAGCCGTGGGACTCATAGGGAGACCCAGTACTTC.

This chain connects TRBV6-5 to TRBJ2-1, with D perhaps TRBD1 or TRBD2 (7 bases each). Germline V CDR1 and CDR2: MNHEY, SVGAGI. The V and J ends lost 7 bases and 8 bases respectively, with 18 bases between them. CDR3 length: 14 amino acids. The CDR3 coding sequence is TGTGCCAGCACAGAGACAGGGAGGGGTCATGAGCAGTTCTTC. Translation: CASTETGRGHEQFF.

This clonotype was detected only a few times. The chain joins TRBV12-3 or TRBV12-4 to TRBJ1-6, with 9 bases matching TRBD1. The V gene end was trimmed by 7 bases and the J gene end by 10 bases; junction bases not matched to a gene: 8. The CDR3 contains 14 residues. The CDR3 sequence is CASIRGTGLSPLHF. For the CDR3, the DNA is TGTGCCAGCATTCGCGGGACAGGGCTATCACCCCTCCACTTT.

The chain recombines TRBV5-1 with TRBJ1-2; 7 bases fit TRBD1. With 3 bases clipped from V and 8 bases from J, the junction kept 10 bases outside the gene matches. The CDR3 contains 14 residues. The V gene's germline CDR1 is SGHRS and CDR2 YFSETQ. CDR3 bases: TGCGCCAGCAGCTCATACAGGGGAAATCCGGGCTACACCTTC. It is translated as CASSSYRGNPGYTF.

CDR3 sequence reads: CASSYKDRAYPARAYEQYF. The CDR3 DNA is TGTGCCAGCAGTTACAAGGACAGGGCCTACCCGGCCAGGGCCTACGAGCAGTACTTC. The chain links TRBV6-5 to TRBJ2-7; 8 positions agree with TRBD1. Germline-derived CDR1 and CDR2 are MNHEY and SVGAGI. The CDR3 runs 19 residues. V gave up 2 bases and J gave up 2 bases; unmatched junction bases: 17.

The chain couples TRBV7-8 to TRBJ1-2; 10 positions agree with TRBD1. Germline CDR1 and CDR2: SGHVS and FQNEAQ. The CDR3 consists of 15 residues. J gave up 6 bases and V 4 bases, and 8 bases lay outside the gene matches. DNA of the CDR3: TGTGCCAGCAGCTCCACCCGACAGGGGGCTAATGGCTACACCTTC. The encoded protein is CASSSTRQGANGYTF.

This clonotype came up a few times. The genes are TRBV7-8 and TRBJ2-7; 11 nucleotides agree with TRBD2. Per germline, CDR1 SGHVS and CDR2 FQNEAQ. V trimming: 5 bases; J trimming: 0 bases; junction bases outside the gene matches: 6. The CDR3 length is 16 residues. CDR3 protein: CASSGGLAVSSYEQYF. CDR3 nucleotides: TGTGCCAGCAGCGGGGGACTAGCGGTCAGCTCCTACGAGCAGTACTTC.

The rearrangement uses TRBV5-1 and TRBJ2-7; 7 bases fit TRBD1. V lost 4 bases and J lost 1; bases outside the gene matches: 8. The CDR3 extends over 15 amino acids. CDR1 and CDR2 from the germline V gene are SGHRS and YFSETQ. CDR3 DNA: TGCGCCAGCAGCGCGACAGGGCGGGCTTCCTACGAGCAGTACTTC. Its protein product is CASSATGRASYEQYF.

A few counts support this clonotype. The chain uses TRBV7-6 and TRBJ1-2, with a possible D match to TRBD1 (5 bases). This CDR3 is built from 13 residues. V lost 8 bases, J lost 4 bases, and 14 bases lay in between. In germline, CDR1 is SGHVS, CDR2 FNYEAQ. The DNA for the CDR3 is TGTGCCAGCTCCCCGGGGGACGGCTATGGCTACACCTTC. It encodes CASSPGDGYGYTF.

This clonotype was counted only a few times. This chain joins TRBV5-6 and TRBJ1-6; D might be TRBD1 (5 bases). This CDR3 has 15 amino acids. In germline, CDR1 is SGHDT, CDR2 YYEEEE. V shed 4 bases and J shed 9 bases, with 17 bases lying between them. CDR3 nucleotides: TGTGCCAGCAGCGCCGATACAGGTCTAGGTTCACCCCTCCACTTT. It yields the protein CASSADTGLGSPLHF.

The rearrangement links TRBV7-9 to TRBJ2-5; D is ambiguous. CDR1 is SEHNR, CDR2 FQNEAQ, per germline (reference sequence). Deletions cut 0 bases from V and 5 bases from J, with 10 bases between. The CDR3 length is 14 residues. CDR3 sequence (DNA): TGTGCCAGCAGCTTAGCTTCTCGGGTTGAGACCCAGTACTTC. Protein product: CASSLASRVETQYF.

This clonotype was counted between two and nine times. This chain uses TRBV7-9 with TRBJ2-7, with 13 nucleotides matching TRBD2. This CDR3 contains 17 residues. CDR1 SEHNR and CDR2 FQNEAQ come from the germline V gene (reference sequence). V shed 0 bases, J shed 9 bases, and the junction held 11 bases outside the gene matches. The CDR3 region has the DNA TGTGCCAGCAGCTTAGCCTCTTTGGGACTAGCGGGGAATGTGCAGTACTTC. This translates into CASSLASLGLAGNVQYF. Together with reference TRBV7-9 and TRBJ2-7, the CDR3 gives the full variable domain: DTGVSQNPRHKITKRGQNVTFRCDPISEHNRLYWYRQTLGQGPEFLTYFQNEAQLEKSRLLSDRFSAERPKGSFSTLEIQRTEQGDSAMYLCASSLASLGLAGNVQYFGPGTRLTVT.

This clonotype was picked up a small number of times. J is TRBJ1-6 and V is TRBV6-5; no clear D. The germline V gene has CDR1 MNHEY and CDR2 SVGAGI. The CDR3 is 13 residues long. V lost 8 bases to trimming and J lost 6 bases, with 11 bases between them. For the CDR3, the DNA is TGTGCCAGCTTGGGGAGCGGTAATTCACCCCTCCACTTT. Translation: CASLGSGNSPLHF.

This clonotype was seen only a few times. This chain's CDR3 is CASRGDRESQPQHF. As DNA, the CDR3 is TGTGCCAGCAGGGGGGACAGGGAGAGCCAGCCCCAGCATTTT. The chain combines TRBV2 with TRBJ1-5; 9 bases are shared with TRBD1. The CDR3 length is 14 residues. Germline values: CDR1 SNHLY, CDR2 FYNNEI. Losses at the gene ends were 6 bases for V and 7 bases for J; bases not matched to a gene: 7.

The chain links TRBV10-3 to TRBJ2-1; a weak D match, TRBD2 (6 bases). Trimming removed 4 bases at V and 2 bases at J, with 9 bases between. The length of the CDR3 is 14 residues. Germline CDR1 and CDR2: ENHRY and SYGVKD. The CDR3, as DNA: TGTGCCATCAGTGCGGGCGGGGCCTACAATGAGCAGTTCTTC. Encoded protein: CAISAGGAYNEQFF.

This clonotype occurred a few times. The chain joins TRBV4-3 to TRBJ1-2; 9 bases are shared with TRBD1. CDR1 and CDR2 (germline): LGHNA, YSLEER. The CDR3 is 14 residues long. The ends lost 0 bases at V and 7 bases at J; junction bases unmatched: 3. The CDR3 reads CASSQEDRGGGYTF. DNA of the CDR3: TGCGCCAGCAGCCAAGAGGACAGGGGTGGTGGCTACACCTTC.

J is TRBJ1-1 and V is TRBV12-3 or TRBV12-4, with D maybe TRBD1 (5 bases). The CDR3 contains 12 residues. V was shortened by 6 bases and J by 4 bases, with 9 bases between the two germline ends. The CDR3 sequence: CASRPQGTEAFF. The CDR3 DNA follows: TGTGCCAGCAGACCCCAGGGCACTGAAGCTTTCTTT.

The chain couples TRBV9 to TRBJ1-4; D is undetermined. Germline V gene sequence: CDR1 SGDLS, CDR2 YYNGEE. V lost 2 bases and J 8 bases, leaving 16 bases between the germline ends. This CDR3 region has 15 residues. The CDR3 sequence: CASSVFPPQREKLFF. The CDR3 coding sequence is TGTGCCAGCAGCGTTTTCCCTCCTCAAAGGGAAAAACTGTTTTTT.